This note documents a single T cell receptor beta chain sequence. Antigen unknown. This entry belongs to a study of a mutant IDH1 vaccine in newly diagnosed glioma. About the study: First vaccine doses came 4-6 weeks after radiotherapy alone, or with temozolomide cycles. Patients arrived already treated with radiotherapy, temozolomide, or both, most having had both. Study findings and constraints: Pseudoprogression appeared independent of alterations in top peripheral clonotypes.

Germline CDR1 is LNHDA and CDR2 is SQIVND (reference sequence). CDR3 length: 13 amino acids. V was pared by 3 bases and J by 1 base, with 6 bases between. Time point denoted: week 23, last vaccination. The study gave 300 ug of mutant IDH1 20-mer peptide per vaccine dose, with topical imiquimod. TCRdb keeps only in-frame clones here, not all; method: immunoSEQ multiplex PCR. The table has about 44,000 clones, more than 85% seen once; the top ten hold less than 5%. The V gene is TRBV19, the J gene TRBJ1-1; D is undetermined. The sample was PBMCs, taken from a glioma patient whose treatment included an IDH1 peptide vaccine. This receptor was obtained from a man aged 45-65 years with glioma. CDR3 protein: CASSINENTEAFF. CDR3 nucleotide sequence: TGTGCCAGTAGTATCAATGAGAACACTGAAGCTTTCTTT. Drawing the rest from reference TRBV19 and TRBJ1-1, the complete variable domain is DGGITQSPKYLFRKEGQNVTLSCEQNLNHDAMYWYRQDPGQGLRLIYYSQIVNDFQKGDIAEGYSVSREKKESFPLTVTSAQKNPTAFYLCASSINENTEAFFGQGTRLTVV.